This entry lists 32 T cell receptor beta chains sequenced from one sample in a study of shared clonotypes between healthy human individuals. As defined, naive CD8 cells were CD45RO-negative and positively selected for CCR7, with terminally differentiated effector memory CD45RA+ cells excluded. TCRdb's copy holds only in-frame clones and misses some; the assay was immunoSEQ multiplex PCR. The data contain around 2,000,000 clones, roughly 95% of them seen just once; the ten biggest clones take up more than 0.9%. Material for sequencing was naive CD8+ T cells sorted from blood. These receptors were obtained from a man in his late teens or twenties in good health.

The V and J genes are TRBV4-3 and TRBJ2-1; no firm D call. The germline CDR1 and CDR2 sequences are LGHNA and YSLEER. Deletions cut 1 base from V and 4 bases from J, with 14 bases between. This CDR3 is 16 amino acids long. The CDR3 DNA reads as TGCGCCAGCAGCCAAGGAGTGGCCAGAGGATACAATGAGCAGTTCTTC. Translated, it gives CASSQGVARGYNEQFF.

This chain uses TRBV9 with TRBJ1-1; D remains unclear. V lost 3 bases to trimming and J lost 2 bases, with 17 bases between them. In germline, CDR1 is SGDLS, CDR2 YYNGEE. The CDR3 extends over 16 amino acids. The CDR3 DNA reads TGTGCCAGCAGCGAGAGACCCGGGCCGGGTAACACTGAAGCTTTCTTT. Amino acids: CASSERPGPGNTEAFF.

The J gene is TRBJ2-6, the V gene TRBV28; D uncertain. Germline V lookup: CDR1 MDHEN, CDR2 SYDVKM. CDR3 length equals 15 residues. V lost 7 bases and J lost 0, with 10 bases in between. In DNA, the CDR3 is TGTGCCAGCACCCCCCGGGCCTCTGGGGCCAACGTCCTGACTTTC. This translates into CASTPRASGANVLTF.

This chain uses TRBV20-1 with TRBJ1-1, with no clear D. Germline values: CDR1 DFQATT, CDR2 SNEGSKA (reference sequence). The CDR3 loop spans 11 amino acids. The CDR3, as DNA: TGCAGGGCGCGGGTCGACACTGAAGCTTTCTTT. This gives the protein CRARVDTEAFF.

The gene calls are TRBV4-1 and TRBJ2-3; tentatively, D is TRBD1 (6 bases). Trimming pared 0 bases from V and 2 bases from J, leaving 18 bases between. Germline CDR1 and CDR2: MGHRA and YSYEKL. The CDR3 length is 18 residues. The CDR3 nucleotides read TGCGCCAGCAGCCAAGACCAATTCACAGGGACCTACACAGATACGCAGTATTTT. This codes for CASSQDQFTGTYTDTQYF.

The rearrangement links TRBV6-6 to TRBJ2-1, with D uncertain. This CDR3 region has 16 residues. Per the germline V gene, CDR1 is MNHNY and CDR2 is SVGAGI (reference sequence). Trimming took off 6 bases at V and 0 bases at J, with 15 bases between the two ends. CDR3: CASRQTQTGSYNEQFF. CDR3 coding DNA: TGTGCCAGCAGGCAAACTCAGACGGGCTCCTACAATGAGCAGTTCTTC.

The V call is TRBV9, the J call TRBJ1-1; the match to TRBD1 covers 9 bases. The ends lost 6 bases at V and 8 bases at J; junction bases unmatched: 11. Looked up from germline, CDR1 is SGDLS and CDR2 is YYNGEE. The CDR3 has 14 residues. CDR3 coding DNA: TGTGCCAGCAACCCCTGGGGACAGGGTTTAGAAGCTTTCTTT. As protein: CASNPWGQGLEAFF.

The chain is built from TRBV29-1 and TRBJ2-3; D gene uncertain. The CDR3 covers 13 residues. V lost 7 bases and J lost 4, with 15 bases in between. Germline CDR1 is SQVTM and CDR2 is ANQGSEA. The CDR3 DNA sequence: TGCAGCGCCCGGCTAGTCAGGCCAGATACGCAGTATTTT. It yields the protein CSARLVRPDTQYF.

The J gene is TRBJ1-3, the V gene TRBV7-9; D gene ambiguous. Trimming stripped 1 base from V and 1 base from J, with 8 bases between. Per the germline V gene, CDR1 is SEHNR and CDR2 is FQNEAQ (reference sequence). The CDR3 has 15 residues. The CDR3 DNA reads TGTGCCAGCAGCTTAGGGGCAGAATCTGGAAACACCATATATTTT. Encoded protein: CASSLGAESGNTIYF. Based on the CDR3 plus reference TRBV7-9 and TRBJ1-3, the full variable domain is DTGVSQNPRHKITKRGQNVTFRCDPISEHNRLYWYRQTLGQGPEFLTYFQNEAQLEKSRLLSDRFSAERPKGSFSTLEIQRTEQGDSAMYLCASSLGAESGNTIYFGEGSWLTVV.

The V and J genes are TRBV30 and TRBJ2-2; D is unresolved. Trimming took 5 bases from V and 5 from J, leaving 9 bases between them. The germline V gene has CDR1 GTSNPN and CDR2 SVGIG (reference sequence). The CDR3 covers 12 residues. CDR3 in DNA: TGTGCCTGGTGGGTTGTAACCGGGGAGCTGTTTTTT. It is translated as CAWWVVTGELFF.

This rearrangement joins TRBV5-8 to TRBJ2-1; D possibly uses TRBD1 or TRBD2 (5 bases each). The CDR3 consists of 14 residues. Germline values: CDR1 SGHTS, CDR2 YDEGEE. V gave up 3 bases and J gave up 4 bases, with 11 bases separating them. The CDR3 region is CASSSGTEYNEQFF. DNA of the CDR3: TGTGCCAGCAGCTCCGGGACGGAGTACAATGAGCAGTTCTTC.

The chain joins TRBV13 to TRBJ2-7; TRBD1 aligns across 11 bases. Germline CDR1 reads PRHDT; CDR2 reads FYEKMQ (reference sequence). V shed 2 bases and J 5 bases; nucleotides not matched to a gene: 8. The CDR3 has 16 amino acids. The CDR3 DNA is TGTGCCAGCAGCTTATACCCACGGACAGGGGGCGACGAGCAGTACTTC. Encoded protein: CASSLYPRTGGDEQYF.

The rearrangement joins TRBV19 to TRBJ1-2, with D uncertain. The CDR3 sequence is 15 residues long. The germline V gene has CDR1 LNHDA and CDR2 SQIVND (reference sequence). Trimming stripped 0 bases from V and 5 bases from J, with 13 bases between. The CDR3 DNA reads TGTGCCAGTAGTATAGATTGGGGATCGGGATATGGCTACACCTTC. Its protein product is CASSIDWGSGYGYTF.

The gene calls are TRBV11-2 and TRBJ2-5; 14 nucleotides align to TRBD2. This CDR3 comprises 16 residues. Germline loops: CDR1 SGHAT, CDR2 FQNNGV. The V segment lost 4 bases and the J segment 5 bases; nucleotides outside the gene matches: 6. In nucleotides, the CDR3 is TGTGCCAGCAGCTCCCCGACTAGCGGGGGGGGTGAGACCCAGTACTTC. It yields the protein CASSSPTSGGGETQYF.

The CDR3 sequence: CASSYDASSYNEQFF. CDR3 DNA: TGTGCCAGCAGTTACGACGCCAGCTCCTACAATGAGCAGTTCTTC. The chain employs TRBV27 and TRBJ2-1; D not resolved. The CDR3 contains 15 residues. Germline-derived CDR1 and CDR2 are MNHEY and SMNVEV (reference sequence). Trimming left V 4 bases short and J 0 bases short, with 10 bases between.

The chain recombines TRBV6-5 with TRBJ2-3, with 8 bases fitting TRBD2. This CDR3 has 15 residues. The V gene end was trimmed by 5 bases and the J gene end by 2 bases; junction bases not matched to a gene: 6. Germline V gene sequence: CDR1 MNHEY, CDR2 SVGAGI. The chain's CDR3 is CASSPIAGNTDTQYF. In DNA form, the CDR3 reads TGTGCCAGCAGTCCCATAGCGGGAAACACAGATACGCAGTATTTT.

The J gene is TRBJ2-6, the V gene TRBV15; D is perhaps TRBD1 (5 bases). The CDR3 sequence is 18 residues long. Trimming took off 9 bases at V and 0 bases at J, with 21 bases between the two ends. The germline V gene encodes CDR1 LNHNV and CDR2 YYDKDF (reference sequence). The CDR3 loop reads CATNAVAGPSSGANVLTF. The CDR3 nucleotides read TGTGCCACTAACGCGGTAGCAGGGCCGAGCTCTGGGGCCAACGTCCTGACTTTC.

This chain connects TRBV6-5 to TRBJ1-2; the D gene is possibly TRBD1 (5 bases). Germline CDR1 is MNHEY and CDR2 is SVGAGI. V was cut by 0 bases and J by 8 bases, with 16 bases left in between. CDR3 size: 15 residues. The CDR3 DNA is TGTGCCAGCAGTTACTCTTCGCAGGGTTTTTACGGCTACACCTTC. Its protein is CASSYSSQGFYGYTF.

The rearrangement links TRBV5-1 to TRBJ2-2, with TRBD1 as a possible D gene (6 bases). The CDR3 totals 15 residues. Trimming removed 4 bases at V and 3 bases at J, with 13 bases between. The V gene's germline CDR1 is SGHRS and CDR2 YFSETQ. Written as DNA, the CDR3 is TGCGCCAGCAGCCTAAACCGACAGGACACCGGGGAGCTGTTTTTT. Translated: CASSLNRQDTGELFF.

The chain is built from TRBV2 and TRBJ2-7; D remains unclear. The CDR3 runs to 11 residues. Trimming removed 8 bases at V and 0 bases at J, with 5 bases between. Looked up from germline, CDR1 is SNHLY and CDR2 is FYNNEI. The CDR3, as DNA: TGTGCCAGCGAGAGCTCCTACGAGCAGTACTTC. This sequence encodes CASESSYEQYF.

As concerns this clone: At one end, the junction sequence differs from germline, possibly due to a read error. The chain joins TRBV30 to TRBJ2-7; either TRBD1 or TRBD2 may fit D (5 bases each). The germline V gene has CDR1 GTSNPN and CDR2 SVGIG (reference sequence). The CDR3 is made up of 13 amino acids. The CDR3 spells CTWSSGTTYEQYF. CDR3 sequence (DNA): TGTACCTGGAGTTCCGGGACCACCTACGAGCAGTACTTC.

J is TRBJ1-1 and V is TRBV4-1; TRBD1 agrees at 8 bases. This CDR3 region has 13 residues. The germline gives CDR1 MGHRA, CDR2 YSYEKL. The J segment lost 7 bases and the V segment lost 2 bases, leaving 3 bases of the junction unmatched. The CDR3 spells CASSQSGGVEAFF. The CDR3 DNA is TGCGCCAGCAGCCAATCAGGGGGCGTTGAAGCTTTCTTT.

This clone was recorded only once. V usage is TRBV7-2 and J usage is TRBJ2-7; D uncertain. CDR1 is SGHTA and CDR2 is FQGNSA in the germline V gene. V was pared by 1 base and J by 5 bases, with 6 bases between. The CDR3 totals 12 residues. CDR3 protein: CASSLGVHEQYF. CDR3 nucleotide sequence: TGTGCCAGCAGCTTAGGAGTCCACGAGCAGTACTTC.

This chain joins TRBV29-1 and TRBJ2-1; D not resolved. Looked up from germline, CDR1 is SQVTM and CDR2 is ANQGSEA. CDR3 size: 14 residues. V was trimmed by 7 bases and J by 8 bases, leaving 21 bases between them. The DNA of the CDR3 is TGCAGCGCCCAAACGGGTCGGACGGTCGATGAGCAGTTCTTC. It codes for CSAQTGRTVDEQFF.

This clone was observed once. The same CDR3 is also encoded by other DNA sequences in this sample. The chain is built from TRBV6-5 and TRBJ1-2; 8 bases agree with TRBD1. This CDR3 region has 14 residues. The trim removed 5 bases at V and 2 bases at J, leaving 4 bases unmatched. The germline CDR1 and CDR2 sequences are MNHEY and SVGAGI. CDR3 sequence reads: CASSPGQGNYGYTF. CDR3 DNA sequence: TGTGCCAGCAGTCCCGGACAGGGAAACTATGGCTACACCTTC.

The rearrangement links TRBV7-9 to TRBJ2-7, with 8 bases that match TRBD2. The V gene end was trimmed by 5 bases and the J gene end by 2 bases; junction bases not matched to a gene: 8. The CDR3 runs to 15 residues. Germline V gene lookup returns CDR1 SEHNR and CDR2 FQNEAQ (reference sequence). The CDR3 DNA reads as TGTGCCAGCAGCGCCACTATCGGGGGGGCCTACGAGCAGTACTTC. Its protein product is CASSATIGGAYEQYF. Together with reference TRBV7-9 and TRBJ2-7, the CDR3 gives the full variable domain: DTGVSQNPRHKITKRGQNVTFRCDPISEHNRLYWYRQTLGQGPEFLTYFQNEAQLEKSRLLSDRFSAERPKGSFSTLEIQRTEQGDSAMYLCASSATIGGAYEQYFGPGTRLTVT.

CDR3 amino acids: CASSWEEGGMNTEAFF. The CDR3 nucleotides read TGCGCCAGCAGCTGGGAGGAGGGCGGTATGAACACTGAAGCTTTCTTT. The chain carries TRBV5-1 and TRBJ1-1; D gene uncertain. V dropped 3 bases and J dropped 0 bases, with 15 bases sitting between them. Germline CDR1 SGHRS, CDR2 YFSETQ. The CDR3 length is 16 residues.

This chain uses TRBV6-5 with TRBJ1-2; D is possibly TRBD1 (6 bases). Trimming cost V 6 bases and J 4 bases, with 9 bases left between them. Germline lookup yields CDR1 MNHEY and CDR2 SVGAGI. The CDR3 is 12 amino acids. The DNA for the CDR3 is TGTGCCAGCAGCGGGGGCGGCTATGGCTACACCTTC. This encodes CASSGGGYGYTF.

This chain connects TRBV7-8 to TRBJ1-2, with 9 positions matching TRBD1. The germline V gene encodes CDR1 SGHVS and CDR2 FQNEAQ. The V and J ends lost 5 bases and 3 bases, in that order; junction bases with no gene match: 7. The CDR3 totals 15 residues. CDR3 in amino acids: CASSHIRTGDYGYTF. The CDR3 nucleotides are TGTGCCAGCAGCCATATAAGGACAGGGGACTATGGCTACACCTTC. The full variable domain, completed using reference TRBV7-8 and TRBJ1-2, is GAGVSQSPRYKVAKRGQDVALRCDPISGHVSLFWYQQALGQGPEFLTYFQNEAQLDKSGLPSDRFFAERPEGSVSTLKIQRTQQEDSAVYLCASSHIRTGDYGYTFGSGTRLTVV.

This chain connects TRBV28 to TRBJ1-1, with a tentative D call TRBD1 (6 bases). The CDR3 has 14 amino acids. V lost 7 bases and J 4 bases, leaving 16 bases between the germline ends. Germline CDR1 reads MDHEN; CDR2 reads SYDVKM. CDR3 sequence: CASTETGLSTEAFF. CDR3 DNA: TGTGCCAGCACCGAAACAGGGTTAAGCACTGAAGCTTTCTTT. Variable domain in full (rest from reference TRBV28 and TRBJ1-1): DVKVTQSSRYLVKRTGEKVFLECVQDMDHENMFWYRQDPGLGLRLIYFSYDVKMKEKGDIPEGYSVSREKKERFSLILESASTNQTSMYLCASTETGLSTEAFFGQGTRLTVV.

Remarks on this clone: Additional DNA sequences in this sample encode the identical CDR3. The rearrangement links TRBV6-5 to TRBJ2-2; no definite D call. Germline V gene lookup returns CDR1 MNHEY and CDR2 SVGAGI. The CDR3 spans 11 residues. V lost 6 bases and J 6 bases, leaving 5 bases between the germline ends. The CDR3 DNA sequence: TGTGCCAGCAGGGGTTCCGGGGAGCTGTTTTTT. Translated: CASRGSGELFF.

About this clone itself: Other DNA sequences within the sample encode an identical CDR3. The V gene is TRBV27, the J gene TRBJ2-6; D gene unclear. Germline lookup yields CDR1 MNHEY and CDR2 SMNVEV (reference sequence). Trimming left V 1 base short and J 3 bases short, with 4 bases between. The CDR3 length is 14 residues. CDR3 coding DNA: TGTGCCAGCAGTTTATTGGGTGGGGCCAACGTCCTGACTTTC. As protein: CASSLLGGANVLTF.